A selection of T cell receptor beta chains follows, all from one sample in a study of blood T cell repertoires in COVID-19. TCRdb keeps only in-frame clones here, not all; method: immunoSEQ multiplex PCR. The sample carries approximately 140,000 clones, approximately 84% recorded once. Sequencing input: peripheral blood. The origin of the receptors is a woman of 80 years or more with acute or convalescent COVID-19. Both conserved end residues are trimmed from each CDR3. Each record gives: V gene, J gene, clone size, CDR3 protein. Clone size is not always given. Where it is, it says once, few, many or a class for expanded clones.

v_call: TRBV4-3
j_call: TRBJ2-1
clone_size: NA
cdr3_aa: ASSSGAGTYNEQF

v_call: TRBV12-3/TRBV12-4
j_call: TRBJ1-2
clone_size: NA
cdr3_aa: ASGEVTYGYT

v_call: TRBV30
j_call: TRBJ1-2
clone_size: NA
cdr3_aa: AWSVLAGGNNYGYT

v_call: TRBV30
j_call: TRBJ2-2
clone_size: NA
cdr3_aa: AWNGRGGRYTGELF

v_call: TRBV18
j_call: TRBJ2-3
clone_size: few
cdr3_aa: ASSPGLPSTDTQY

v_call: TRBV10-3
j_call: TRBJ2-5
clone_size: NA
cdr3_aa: AISALAGGETQY

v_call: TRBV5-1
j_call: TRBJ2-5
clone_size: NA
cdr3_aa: ASSPGGSGETQY

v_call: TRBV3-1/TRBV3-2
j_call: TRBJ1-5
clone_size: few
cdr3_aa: ASSASPSSNQPQH

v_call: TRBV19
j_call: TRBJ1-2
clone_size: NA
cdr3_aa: ASSARQGADYGYT

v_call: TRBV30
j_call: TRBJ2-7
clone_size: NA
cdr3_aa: AWTSGLAGIYEQY

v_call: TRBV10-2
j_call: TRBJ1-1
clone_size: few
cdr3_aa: ASSERLGGGYTEAF

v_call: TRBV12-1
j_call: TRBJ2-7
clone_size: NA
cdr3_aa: ASSSMNRGLEQY

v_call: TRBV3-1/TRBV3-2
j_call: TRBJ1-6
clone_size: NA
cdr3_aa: ASSGRTGHAPLH

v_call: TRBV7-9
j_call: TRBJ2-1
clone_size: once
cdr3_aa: ASSLVLNEQF

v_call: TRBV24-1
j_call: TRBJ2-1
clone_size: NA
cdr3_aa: ATSDGLDGNEQF

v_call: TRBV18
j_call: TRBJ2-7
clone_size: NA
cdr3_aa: ASSPPALAEQY

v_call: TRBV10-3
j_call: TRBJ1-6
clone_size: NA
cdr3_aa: ATSSRTGDYNSPLH

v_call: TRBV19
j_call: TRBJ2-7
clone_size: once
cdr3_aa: ASSPHYAREQY

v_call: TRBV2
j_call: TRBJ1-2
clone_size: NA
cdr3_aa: ASSAQGANYGYT

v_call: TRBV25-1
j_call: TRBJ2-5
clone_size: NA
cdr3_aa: ASSERGAGVQETQY

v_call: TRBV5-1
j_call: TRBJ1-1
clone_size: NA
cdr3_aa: ASSATGGLGTEAF

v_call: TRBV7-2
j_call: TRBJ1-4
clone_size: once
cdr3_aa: ASSQRTGRNEKLF

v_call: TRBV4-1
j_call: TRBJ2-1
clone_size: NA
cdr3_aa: ASSQGDRYNEQF

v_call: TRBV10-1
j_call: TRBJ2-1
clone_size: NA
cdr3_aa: ASSEFETGGRF

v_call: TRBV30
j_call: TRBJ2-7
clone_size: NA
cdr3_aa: AWSRGMGSYEQY

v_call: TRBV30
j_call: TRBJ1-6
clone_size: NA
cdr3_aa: AWSGRTGVNSPLH

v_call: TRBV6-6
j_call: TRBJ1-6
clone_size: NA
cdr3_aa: ASSSAASSPLH

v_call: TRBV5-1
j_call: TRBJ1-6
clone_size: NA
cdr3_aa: ASSYDVSGSPLH

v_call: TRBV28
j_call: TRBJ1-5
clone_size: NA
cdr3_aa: ASSLKPQANQPQH

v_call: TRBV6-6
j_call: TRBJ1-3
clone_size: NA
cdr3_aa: ASIPSSSGNTIY

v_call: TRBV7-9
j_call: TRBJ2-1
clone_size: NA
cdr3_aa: ASSRGLAGATRANEQF

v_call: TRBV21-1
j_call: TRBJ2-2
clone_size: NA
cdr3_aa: ASIRAGELF

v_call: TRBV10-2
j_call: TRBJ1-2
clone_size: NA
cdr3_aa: ASGGQMMGGYT

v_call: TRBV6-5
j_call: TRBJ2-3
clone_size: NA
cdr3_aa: ASRRGLAGPDTQY

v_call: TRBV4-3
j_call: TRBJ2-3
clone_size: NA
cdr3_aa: ASSQDRPGPDTQY

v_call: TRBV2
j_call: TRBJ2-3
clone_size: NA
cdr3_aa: ASSDRASGGALDTQY

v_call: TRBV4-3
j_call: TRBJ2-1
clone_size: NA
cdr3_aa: ASSQDRTSGRYNEQF

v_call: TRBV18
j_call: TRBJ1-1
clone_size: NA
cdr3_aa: ASSPNRAEAF

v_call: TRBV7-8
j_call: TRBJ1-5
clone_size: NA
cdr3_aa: ASSQNLGRGNQPQH

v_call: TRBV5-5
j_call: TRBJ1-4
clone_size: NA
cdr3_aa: ASSLPGTGLEKLF

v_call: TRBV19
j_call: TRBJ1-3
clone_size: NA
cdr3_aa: ASSTPGVGNTIY

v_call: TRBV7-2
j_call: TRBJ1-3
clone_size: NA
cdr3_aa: ASSKGTISGNTIY

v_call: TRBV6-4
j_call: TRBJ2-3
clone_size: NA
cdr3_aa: ASSPGLAGTGTDTQY

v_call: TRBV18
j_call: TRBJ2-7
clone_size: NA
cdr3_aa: ASSPRGDPYEQY

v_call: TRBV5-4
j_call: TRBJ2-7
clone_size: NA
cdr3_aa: ASSLAGGQGKYEQY

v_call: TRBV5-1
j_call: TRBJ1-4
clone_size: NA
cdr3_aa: ASSAALGDEKLF

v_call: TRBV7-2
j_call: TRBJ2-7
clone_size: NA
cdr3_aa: ASSLSGGDYEQY

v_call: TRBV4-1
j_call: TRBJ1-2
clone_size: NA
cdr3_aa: ASSPTGGGGYGYT

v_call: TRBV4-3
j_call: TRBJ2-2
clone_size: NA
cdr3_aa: ASSQEWSGGAWDTGELF

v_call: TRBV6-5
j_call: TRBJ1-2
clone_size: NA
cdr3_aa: ASSYRTGVKSYGYT

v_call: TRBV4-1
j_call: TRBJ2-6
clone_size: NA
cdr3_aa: ASSQDGQGSGANVLT

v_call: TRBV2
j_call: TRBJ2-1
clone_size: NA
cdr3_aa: ASSEEAGGPYNEQF

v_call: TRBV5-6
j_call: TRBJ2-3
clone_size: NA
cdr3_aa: ASNAGYTQY